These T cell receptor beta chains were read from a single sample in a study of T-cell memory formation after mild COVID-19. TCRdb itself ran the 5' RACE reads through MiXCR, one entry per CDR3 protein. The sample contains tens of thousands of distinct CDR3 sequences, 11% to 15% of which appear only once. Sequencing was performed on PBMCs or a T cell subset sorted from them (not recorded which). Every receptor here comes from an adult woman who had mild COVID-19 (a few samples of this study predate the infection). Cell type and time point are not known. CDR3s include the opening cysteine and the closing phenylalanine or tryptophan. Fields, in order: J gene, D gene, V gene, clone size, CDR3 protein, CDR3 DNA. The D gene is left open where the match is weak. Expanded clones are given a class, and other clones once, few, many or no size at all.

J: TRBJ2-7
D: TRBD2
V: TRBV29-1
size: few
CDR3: CSVEGPRTSGFYEQYF
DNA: TGCAGCGTTGAAGGGCCTCGGACTAGCGGGTTCTACGAGCAGTACTTC

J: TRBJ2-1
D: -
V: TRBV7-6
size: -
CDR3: CASSLEGGYNEQFF
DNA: TGTGCCAGCAGCTTAGAGGGCGGGTACAATGAGCAGTTCTTC

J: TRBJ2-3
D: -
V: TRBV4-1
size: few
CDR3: CASSQGLLGRTDTQYF
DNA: TGCGCCAGCAGCCAAGGTTTGTTAGGGCGCACAGATACGCAGTATTTT

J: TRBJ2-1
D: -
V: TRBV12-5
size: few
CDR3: CASGFQATVTGQFF
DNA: TGTGCTAGTGGTTTCCAAGCGACGGTCACTGGGCAGTTCTTC

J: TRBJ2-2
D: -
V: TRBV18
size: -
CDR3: CASSPFGQSPTGELFF
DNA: TGTGCCAGCTCACCCTTCGGACAGTCTCCCACCGGGGAGCTGTTTTTT

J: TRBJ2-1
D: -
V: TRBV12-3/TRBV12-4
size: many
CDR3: CASSLSRGYNEQFF
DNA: TGTGCCAGCAGTTTATCTAGGGGCTACAATGAGCAGTTCTTC

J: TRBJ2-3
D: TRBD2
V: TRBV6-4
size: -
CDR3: CASSDSSGGQVDTQYF
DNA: TGTGCCAGCAGTGACTCCAGCGGGGGGCAGGTAGATACGCAGTATTTT

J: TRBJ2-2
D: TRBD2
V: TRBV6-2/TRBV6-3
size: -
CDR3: CASSFPPSGRSGELFF
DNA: TGTGCCAGCAGTTTCCCACCTAGCGGGAGGTCCGGGGAGCTGTTTTTT

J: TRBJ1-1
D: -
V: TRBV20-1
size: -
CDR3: CSAPSGDLTEAFF
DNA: TGCAGTGCACCGAGCGGGGACCTCACTGAAGCTTTCTTT

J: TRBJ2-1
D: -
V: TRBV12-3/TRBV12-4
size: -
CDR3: CASSTLANSYNEQFF
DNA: TGTGCCAGCAGTACCCTAGCGAACTCCTACAATGAGCAGTTCTTC

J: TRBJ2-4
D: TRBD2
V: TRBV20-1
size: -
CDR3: CSAPGLAGGPGIQYF
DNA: TGCAGTGCCCCTGGACTAGCGGGAGGGCCAGGCATTCAGTACTTC

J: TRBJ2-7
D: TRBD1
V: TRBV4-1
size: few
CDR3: CASSQEVGQGSYEQYF
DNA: TGCGCCAGCAGCCAAGAGGTAGGACAGGGCTCCTACGAGCAGTACTTC

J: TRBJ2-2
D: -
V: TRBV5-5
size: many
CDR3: CASSLETGGRTGELFF
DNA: TGTGCCAGCAGCTTGGAGACAGGTGGCAGGACCGGGGAGCTGTTTTTT

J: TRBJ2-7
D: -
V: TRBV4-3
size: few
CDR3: CASSQDFPDSNYEQYF
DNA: TGCGCCAGCAGCCAAGATTTCCCGGACTCAAACTACGAGCAGTACTTC

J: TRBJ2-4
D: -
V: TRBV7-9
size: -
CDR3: CASSLGGPELAKNIQYF
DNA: TGTGCCAGCAGCTTAGGGGGACCCGAACTAGCCAAAAACATTCAGTACTTC

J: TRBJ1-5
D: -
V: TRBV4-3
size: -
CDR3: CASSQVWDSNQPQHF
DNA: TGCGCCAGCAGCCAAGTCTGGGACAGCAATCAGCCCCAGCATTTT

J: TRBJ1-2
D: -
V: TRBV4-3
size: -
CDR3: CASSQDLRGGYTF
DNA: TGCGCCAGCAGCCAAGATTTAAGGGGCGGCTACACCTTC

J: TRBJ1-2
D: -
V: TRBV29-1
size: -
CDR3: CSPWGEGYTF
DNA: TGCAGCCCCTGGGGGGAAGGCTACACCTTC

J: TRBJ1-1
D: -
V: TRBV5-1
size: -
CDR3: CASRSLEGTEAFF
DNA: TGCGCCAGCAGGTCGCTCGAGGGCACTGAAGCTTTCTTT

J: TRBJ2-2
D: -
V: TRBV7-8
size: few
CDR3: CASSLKGSLAIVTGELFF
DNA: TGTGCCAGCTCCCTAAAGGGGAGCCTAGCTATTGTCACCGGGGAGCTGTTTTTT

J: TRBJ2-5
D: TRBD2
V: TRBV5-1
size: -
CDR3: CASSVGLAGEETQYF
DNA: TGCGCCAGCAGCGTCGGACTAGCGGGGGAAGAGACCCAGTACTTC

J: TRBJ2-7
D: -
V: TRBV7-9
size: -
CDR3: CASSPPPAELHEQYF
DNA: TGTGCCAGCAGCCCCCCACCGGCGGAGCTCCACGAGCAGTACTTC